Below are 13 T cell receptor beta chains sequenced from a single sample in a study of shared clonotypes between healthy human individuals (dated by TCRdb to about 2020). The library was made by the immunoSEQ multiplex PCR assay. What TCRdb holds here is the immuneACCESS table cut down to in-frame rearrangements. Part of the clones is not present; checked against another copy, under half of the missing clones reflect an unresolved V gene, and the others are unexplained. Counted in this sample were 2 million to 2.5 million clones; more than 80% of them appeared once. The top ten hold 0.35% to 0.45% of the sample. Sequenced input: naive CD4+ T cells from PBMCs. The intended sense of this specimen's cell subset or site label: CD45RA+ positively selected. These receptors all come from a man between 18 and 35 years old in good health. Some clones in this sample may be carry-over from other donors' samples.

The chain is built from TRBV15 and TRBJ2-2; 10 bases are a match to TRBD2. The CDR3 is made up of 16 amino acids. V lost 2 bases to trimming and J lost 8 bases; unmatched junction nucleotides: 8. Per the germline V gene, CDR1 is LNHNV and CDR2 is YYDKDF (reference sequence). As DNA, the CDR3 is TGTGCCACCAGCAGAAACCTAGCGGGAGAAGCTGGGGAGCTGTTTTTT. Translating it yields CATSRNLAGEAGELFF.

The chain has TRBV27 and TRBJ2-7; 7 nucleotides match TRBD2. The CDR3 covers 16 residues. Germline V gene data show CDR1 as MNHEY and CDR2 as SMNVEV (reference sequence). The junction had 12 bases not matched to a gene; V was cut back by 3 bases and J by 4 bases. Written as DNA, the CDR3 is TGTGCCAGCAGTTTGAGACGGCGGGAGTTACCATACGAGCAGTACTTC. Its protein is CASSLRRRELPYEQYF.

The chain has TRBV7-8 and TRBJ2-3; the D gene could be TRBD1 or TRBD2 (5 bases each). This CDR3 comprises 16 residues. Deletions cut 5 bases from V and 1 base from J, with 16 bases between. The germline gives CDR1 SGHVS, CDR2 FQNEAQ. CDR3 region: CASSHRDGARTDTQYF. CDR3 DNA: TGTGCCAGCAGCCACCGGGACGGAGCACGCACAGATACGCAGTATTTT.

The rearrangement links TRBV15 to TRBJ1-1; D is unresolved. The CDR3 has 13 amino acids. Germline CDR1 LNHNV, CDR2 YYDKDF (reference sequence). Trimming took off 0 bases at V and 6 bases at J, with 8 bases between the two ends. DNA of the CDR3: TGTGCCACCAGCAGAGATGTGCACGCTGAAGCTTTCTTT. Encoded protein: CATSRDVHAEAFF.

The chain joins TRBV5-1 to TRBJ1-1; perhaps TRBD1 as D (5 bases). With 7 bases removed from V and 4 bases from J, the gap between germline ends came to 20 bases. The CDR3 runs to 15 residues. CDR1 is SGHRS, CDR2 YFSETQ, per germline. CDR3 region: CASGAVWGPGTEAFF. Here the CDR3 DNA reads TGCGCCAGCGGAGCTGTATGGGGCCCGGGCACTGAAGCTTTCTTT.

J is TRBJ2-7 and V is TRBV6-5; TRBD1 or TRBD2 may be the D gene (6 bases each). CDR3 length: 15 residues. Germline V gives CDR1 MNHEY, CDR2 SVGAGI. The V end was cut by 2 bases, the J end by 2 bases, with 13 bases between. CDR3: CASSYAGHQTYEQYF. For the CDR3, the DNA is TGTGCCAGCAGTTACGCGGGACACCAGACCTACGAGCAGTACTTC.

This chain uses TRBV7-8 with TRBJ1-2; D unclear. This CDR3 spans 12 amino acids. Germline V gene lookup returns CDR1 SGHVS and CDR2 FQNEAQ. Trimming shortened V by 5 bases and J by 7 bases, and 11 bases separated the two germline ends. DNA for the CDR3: TGTGCCAGCAGCCCCCAACAACGTGGCTACACCTTC. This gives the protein CASSPQQRGYTF. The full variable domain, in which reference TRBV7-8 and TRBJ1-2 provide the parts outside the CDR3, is GAGVSQSPRYKVAKRGQDVALRCDPISGHVSLFWYQQALGQGPEFLTYFQNEAQLDKSGLPSDRFFAERPEGSVSTLKIQRTQQEDSAVYLCASSPQQRGYTFGSGTRLTVV.

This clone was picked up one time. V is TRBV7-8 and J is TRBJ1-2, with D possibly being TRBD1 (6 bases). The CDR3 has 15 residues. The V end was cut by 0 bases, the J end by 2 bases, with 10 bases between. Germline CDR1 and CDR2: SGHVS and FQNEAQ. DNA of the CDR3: TGTGCCAGCAGCTTAGCGCGGGGGGGCAACTATGGCTACACCTTC. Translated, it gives CASSLARGGNYGYTF.

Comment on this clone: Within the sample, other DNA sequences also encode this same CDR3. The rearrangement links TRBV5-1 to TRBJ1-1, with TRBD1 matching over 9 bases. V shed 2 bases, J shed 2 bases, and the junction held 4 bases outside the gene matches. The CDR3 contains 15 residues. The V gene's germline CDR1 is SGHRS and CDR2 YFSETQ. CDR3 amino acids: CASSFTGGGNTEAFF. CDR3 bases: TGCGCCAGCAGCTTTACAGGGGGCGGCAACACTGAAGCTTTCTTT.

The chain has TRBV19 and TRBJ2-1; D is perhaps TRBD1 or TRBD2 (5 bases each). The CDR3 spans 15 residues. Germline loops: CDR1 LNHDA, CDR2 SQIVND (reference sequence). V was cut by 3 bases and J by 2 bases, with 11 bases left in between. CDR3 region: CASSIRDGAYNEQFF. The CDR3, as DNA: TGTGCCAGTAGTATCCGGGACGGAGCCTACAATGAGCAGTTCTTC.

Here the CDR3 DNA reads TGCGCCAGCTGGGGGAGCGGGATAGTGAATGAGCAGTTCTTC. Its translation: CASWGSGIVNEQFF. V is TRBV5-1 and J is TRBJ2-1; TRBD2 matches 7 bases. This CDR3 has 14 amino acids. With V trimmed by 7 bases and J by 7 bases, 11 bases remained unmatched. Germline CDR1 SGHRS, CDR2 YFSETQ.

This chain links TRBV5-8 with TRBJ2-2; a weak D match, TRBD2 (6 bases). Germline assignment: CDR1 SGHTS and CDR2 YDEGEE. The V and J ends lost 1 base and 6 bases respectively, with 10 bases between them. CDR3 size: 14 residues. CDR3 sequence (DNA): TGTGCCAGCAGCTTGCCTCGCGGGGCCGGGGAGCTGTTTTTT. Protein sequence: CASSLPRGAGELFF.

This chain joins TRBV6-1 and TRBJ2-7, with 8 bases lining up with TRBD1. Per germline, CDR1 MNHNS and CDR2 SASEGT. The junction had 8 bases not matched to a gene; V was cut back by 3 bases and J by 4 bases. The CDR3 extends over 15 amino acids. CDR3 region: CASSDQPGQAYEQYF. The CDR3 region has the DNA TGTGCCAGCAGTGATCAACCGGGACAGGCGTACGAGCAGTACTTC.